The 15 T cell receptor beta chains below were found in one sample sequenced in a study of blood T cell repertoires in COVID-19. The table came from immunoSEQ multiplex PCR; TCRdb's copy has only in-frame clones and leaves some out. The sample yields about 130,000 clones, about four fifths seen once. Sequencing was done on a sample of peripheral blood. All receptors come from a man aged 40-55 years with active or convalescent COVID-19.

This chain's CDR3 is CATSERTGFGYTF. Here the CDR3 DNA reads TGTGCCACCAGTGAACGGACAGGGTTCGGCTACACCTTC. J is TRBJ1-2 and V is TRBV24-1, with 8 positions matching TRBD1. Germline loops: CDR1 KGHDR, CDR2 SFDVKD. CDR3 length equals 13 residues. J lost 8 bases, V lost 4 bases, and 5 bases had no gene match.

The genes are TRBV4-2 and TRBJ1-2; no clear D. Germline V gene sequence: CDR1 LGHNA, CDR2 YNFKEQ. The CDR3 is 15 amino acids. Trimming pared 0 bases from V and 5 bases from J, leaving 13 bases between. In DNA form, the CDR3 reads TGTGCCAGCAGCCAAGAAAGGAGGGCTACGTATGGCTACACCTTC. Its translation is CASSQERRATYGYTF.

This chain connects TRBV6-5 to TRBJ1-4; the match to TRBD1 covers 7 bases. The CDR3 is 15 residues long. Per germline, CDR1 MNHEY and CDR2 SVGAGI. J gave up 4 bases and V 2 bases, and 4 bases lay outside the gene matches. The CDR3 nucleotides read TGTGCCAGCAGTTACGCAGGGGGGAATAATGAAAAACTGTTTTTT. Its protein is CASSYAGGNNEKLFF.

This clone was picked up many times. V and J are TRBV6-5 and TRBJ2-7; tentatively, D is TRBD2 (6 bases). The CDR3 sequence is 14 residues long. V dropped 7 bases and J dropped 6 bases, with 19 bases sitting between them. Germline CDR1 is MNHEY and CDR2 is SVGAGI. CDR3 sequence: CASTAGGIPREQYF. The CDR3 DNA reads as TGTGCCAGCACAGCGGGCGGGATCCCCCGCGAGCAGTACTTC.

The chain has TRBV7-2 and TRBJ2-5; 7 positions match TRBD1. In germline, CDR1 is SGHTA, CDR2 FQGNSA. With V trimmed by 3 bases and J by 4 bases, 2 bases remained unmatched. CDR3 length: 13 amino acids. The CDR3 DNA is TGTGCCAGCAGCTTCGACAGGGCAGAGACCCAGTACTTC. It codes for CASSFDRAETQYF.

This clone turned up a few times. The chain carries TRBV7-9 and TRBJ1-2, with TRBD1 matching over 9 bases. J lost 8 bases, V lost 5 bases, and 9 bases had no gene match. The CDR3 has 14 residues. From germline, CDR1 is SEHNR and CDR2 FQNEAQ (reference sequence). CDR3 bases: TGTGCCAGCAGCCACACGGACAGGGGAGGAGGCTACACCTTC. Amino acid sequence: CASSHTDRGGGYTF.

The gene calls are TRBV25-1 and TRBJ2-7, with D maybe TRBD1 (5 bases). V lost 3 bases, J lost 0 bases, and 9 bases lay in between. The germline V gene has CDR1 MGHDK and CDR2 SYGVNS. The CDR3 is 14 amino acids. The CDR3 protein is CASSDAGISYEQYF. The CDR3 DNA is TGTGCCAGCAGTGATGCAGGGATCTCCTACGAGCAGTACTTC.

This clone was detected a few times. The chain uses TRBV28 and TRBJ2-1; no definite D call. Trimming cost V 6 bases and J 7 bases, with 16 bases left between them. The CDR3 spans 14 residues. Germline V lookup: CDR1 MDHEN, CDR2 SYDVKM. The CDR3 DNA reads as TGTGCCAGCAGACCTCCTTTGACTCAGAATGAGCAGTTCTTC. It is translated as CASRPPLTQNEQFF. Full variable domain (outside the CDR3, taken from reference TRBV28 and TRBJ2-1): DVKVTQSSRYLVKRTGEKVFLECVQDMDHENMFWYRQDPGLGLRLIYFSYDVKMKEKGDIPEGYSVSREKKERFSLILESASTNQTSMYLCASRPPLTQNEQFFGPGTRLTVL.

This sequence joins TRBV18 and TRBJ1-3; TRBD1 aligns across 9 bases. V trimming: 4 bases; J trimming: 4 bases; junction bases outside the gene matches: 5. The length of the CDR3 is 15 residues. Germline loops: CDR1 KGHSH, CDR2 LQKENI. The CDR3 DNA is TGTGCCAGCTCACAAACCGGGACAGGGGGAAACACCATATATTTT. Translated: CASSQTGTGGNTIYF.

The V call is TRBV30, the J call TRBJ2-1; 7 bases are shared with TRBD1. V lost 4 bases and J lost 3; bases outside the gene matches: 3. CDR3 length equals 13 residues. Per the germline V gene, CDR1 is GTSNPN and CDR2 is SVGIG (reference sequence). CDR3 coding DNA: TGTGCCTGGATTGGGACAGTCTACAATGAGCAGTTCTTC. Translating it yields CAWIGTVYNEQFF.

The chain carries TRBV27 and TRBJ2-1, with a tentative D call TRBD1 (6 bases). CDR1 MNHEY and CDR2 SMNVEV come from the germline V gene (reference sequence). The V end was cut by 6 bases, the J end by 6 bases, with 21 bases between. The CDR3 spans 16 residues. Here the CDR3 reads CASSVWLATGINEQFF. Written as DNA, the CDR3 is TGTGCCAGCAGCGTTTGGTTAGCTACAGGGATCAATGAGCAGTTCTTC.

The gene calls are TRBV2 and TRBJ2-7; possible D gene TRBD1, 5 bases. Germline CDR1 is SNHLY and CDR2 is FYNNEI. The CDR3 totals 15 residues. The ends were cut back, 1 base at V and 6 bases at J, with 16 bases in the middle. Here the CDR3 DNA reads TGTGCCAGCAGTGAAGTGGTGGCAGGGTTCGGCGAGCAGTACTTC. Residues: CASSEVVAGFGEQYF.

The V and J genes are TRBV30 and TRBJ1-5; D is possibly TRBD1 (6 bases). Germline-derived CDR1 and CDR2 are GTSNPN and SVGIG (reference sequence). Deletions cut 0 bases from V and 2 bases from J, with 14 bases between. The CDR3 sequence is 16 residues long. Here the CDR3 DNA reads TGTGCCTGGAGTGTGCAGCGACAGGCTGGCAATCAGCCCCAGCATTTT. It encodes CAWSVQRQAGNQPQHF.

CDR3 residues: CASSQWGPGELFF. In DNA form, the CDR3 reads TGTGCCAGCAGCCAATGGGGCCCCGGGGAGCTGTTTTTT. The genes are TRBV3-1 (or the pseudogene TRBV3-2) and TRBJ2-2; perhaps TRBD1 as D (5 bases). V gave up 2 bases and J gave up 6 bases, with 7 bases separating them. CDR1 is LGHDT and CDR2 is YNNKEL in the germline V gene (reference sequence). The CDR3 sequence is 13 residues long.

The genes are TRBV12-3 or TRBV12-4 and TRBJ2-1; D is undetermined. The CDR3 is 11 residues long. V was pared by 6 bases and J by 7 bases, with 7 bases between. The CDR3 is CASSPLNEQFF. The CDR3 DNA sequence: TGTGCCAGCAGCCCCCTTAATGAGCAGTTCTTC.